This entry concerns a single T cell receptor beta chain. Its cognate antigen is unknown. Time point denoted: newly diagnosed GD, antithyroid drugs for less than 3 months. With RNA extracted from PBMCs as input, the TCR library was made. The record originates from a study of regulatory T cells in long-lasting Graves disease. General observations from the study: There were preferences for TRBV28, TRBJ1-2 and TRBJ2-5 in persistent disease. Between persistent patients, thousands of public clonotypes were shared, exceeding the 900 to 1,000 shared between new patients.

Assembly of TCR beta libraries relied on iRepertoire HTBI primers together with Arm-PCR of CDR3 regions. TCRdb reanalysed the multiplex PCR reads using MiXCR and keeps one entry per CDR3 protein. The repertoire holds approximately 540,000 distinct CDR3 sequences, with about 11% as singletons. The CDR3 is made up of 15 amino acids. The V segment lost 0 bases and the J segment 8 bases; nucleotides outside the gene matches: 11. Per the germline V gene, CDR1 is GTSNPN and CDR2 is SVGIG (reference sequence). These data were also filed under a second study, of T cells in Graves' hyperthyroidism and ophthalmopathy. Per that study: The HTBI primer set was used in a first-round RT-PCR of the TCR CDR3.

This chain uses TRBV30 with TRBJ1-2; TRBD1 agrees at 8 bases. The sequenced sample was peripheral blood mononuclear cells (PBMCs), obtained at new diagnosis, from a patient treated with antithyroid drugs. This clonotype was sampled from a woman aged 30 to 39 with Graves disease. CDR3 bases: TGTGCCTGGAGTGTAATCGGACAGGGATCATTGGGCTACACCTTC. Translation gives CAWSVIGQGSLGYTF.